The source of this TCR beta chain is a study of T cells after yellow fever vaccination. Regarding the study as a whole: Some clonotypes, a small share, were shared between CD4 and CD8 compartments. Clones from primary vaccination mostly reappeared after the booster (over 95% CD4, less than 90% CD8).

About this clonotype: Its specificity is not known.

One entry per CDR3 protein results from TCRdb running MiXCR on the 5' RACE reads. The sample carries about 170,000 distinct CDR3 sequences, more than 9.5% recorded once. The CDR3 covers 16 residues. V was trimmed by 4 bases and J by 2 bases, leaving 16 bases between them. Germline loops: CDR1 LGHNA, CDR2 YSLEER. The chain is built from TRBV4-3 and TRBJ2-3; D assignment may be TRBD1 or TRBD2 (5 bases each). The receptor was derived from a man aged 18 to 29 who received the YFV17D yellow fever vaccine. The material sequenced was CD8+ T cells sorted from PBMCs, taken 15 days after the yellow fever booster vaccination. CDR3 DNA sequence: TGCGCCAGCAGCCCCTGGGACGGGTCCTTCACAGATACGCAGTATTTT. It codes for CASSPWDGSFTDTQYF.